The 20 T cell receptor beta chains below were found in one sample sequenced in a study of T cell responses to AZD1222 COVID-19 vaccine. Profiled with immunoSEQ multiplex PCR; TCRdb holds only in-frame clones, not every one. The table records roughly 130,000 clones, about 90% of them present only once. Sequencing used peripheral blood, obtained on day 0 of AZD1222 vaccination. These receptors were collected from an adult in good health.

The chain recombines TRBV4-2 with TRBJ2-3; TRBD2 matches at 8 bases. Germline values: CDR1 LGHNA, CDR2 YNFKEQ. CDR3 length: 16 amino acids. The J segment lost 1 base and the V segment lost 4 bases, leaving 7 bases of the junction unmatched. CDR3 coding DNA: TGTGCCAGCAGCCTGAGCGGGGGCGGGGGCACAGATACGCAGTATTTT. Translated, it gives CASSLSGGGGTDTQYF.

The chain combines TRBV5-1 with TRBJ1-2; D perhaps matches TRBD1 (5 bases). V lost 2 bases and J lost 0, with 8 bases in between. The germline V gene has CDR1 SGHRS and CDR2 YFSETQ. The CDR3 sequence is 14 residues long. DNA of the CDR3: TGCGCCAGCAGCTTCAGGGAGCCTAACTATGGCTACACCTTC. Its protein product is CASSFREPNYGYTF.

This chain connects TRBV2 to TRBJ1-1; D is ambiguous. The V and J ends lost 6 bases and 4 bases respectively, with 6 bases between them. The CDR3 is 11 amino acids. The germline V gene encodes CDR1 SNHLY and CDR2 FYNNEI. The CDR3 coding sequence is TGTGCCAGCAGGGCGTTCACTGAAGCTTTCTTT. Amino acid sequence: CASRAFTEAFF.

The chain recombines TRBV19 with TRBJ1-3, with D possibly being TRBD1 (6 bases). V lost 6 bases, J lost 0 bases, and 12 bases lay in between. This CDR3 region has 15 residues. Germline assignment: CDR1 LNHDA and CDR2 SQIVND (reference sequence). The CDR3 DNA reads TGTGCCAGTAGACCGACAGGCCCCTCTGGAAACACCATATATTTT. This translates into CASRPTGPSGNTIYF.

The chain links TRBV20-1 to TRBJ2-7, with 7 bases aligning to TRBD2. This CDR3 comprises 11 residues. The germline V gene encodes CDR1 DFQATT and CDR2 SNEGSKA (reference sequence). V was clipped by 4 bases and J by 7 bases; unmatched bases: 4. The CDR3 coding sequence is TGCAGTGCTAAGTGGGGGGGAGAGCAGTACTTC. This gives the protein CSAKWGGEQYF.

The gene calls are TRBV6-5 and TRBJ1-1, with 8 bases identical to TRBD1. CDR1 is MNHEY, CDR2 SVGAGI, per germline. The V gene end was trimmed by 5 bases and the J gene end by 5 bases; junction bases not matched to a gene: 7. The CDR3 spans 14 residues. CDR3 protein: CASSLQGGGTEAFF. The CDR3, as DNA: TGTGCCAGCAGTCTACAGGGGGGAGGTACTGAAGCTTTCTTT.

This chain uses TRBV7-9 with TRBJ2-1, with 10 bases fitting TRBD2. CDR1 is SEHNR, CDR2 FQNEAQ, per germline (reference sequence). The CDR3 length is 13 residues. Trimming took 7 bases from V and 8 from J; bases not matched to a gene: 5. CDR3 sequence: CASIRAGGHEQFF. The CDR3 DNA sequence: TGTGCCAGCATCAGAGCGGGGGGGCATGAGCAGTTCTTC.

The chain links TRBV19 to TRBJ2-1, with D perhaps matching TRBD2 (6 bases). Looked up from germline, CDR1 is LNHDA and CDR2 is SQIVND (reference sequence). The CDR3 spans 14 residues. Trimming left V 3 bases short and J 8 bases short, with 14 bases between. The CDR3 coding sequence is TGTGCCAGTAGTATTTTCCGGGGGAGCGATGAGCAGTTCTTC. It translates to CASSIFRGSDEQFF.

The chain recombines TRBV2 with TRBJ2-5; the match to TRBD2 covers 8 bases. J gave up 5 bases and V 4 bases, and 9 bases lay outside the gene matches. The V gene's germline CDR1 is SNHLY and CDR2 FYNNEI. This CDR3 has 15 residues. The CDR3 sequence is CASSVARGDFETQYF. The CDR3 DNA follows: TGTGCCAGCAGTGTTGCGCGGGGGGATTTCGAGACCCAGTACTTC.

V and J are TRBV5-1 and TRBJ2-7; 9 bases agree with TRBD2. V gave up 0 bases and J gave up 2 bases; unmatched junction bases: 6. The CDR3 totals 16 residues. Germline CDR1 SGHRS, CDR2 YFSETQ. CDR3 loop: CASSLASASGTYEQYF. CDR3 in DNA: TGCGCCAGCAGCTTGGCCTCGGCTAGCGGGACCTACGAGCAGTACTTC.

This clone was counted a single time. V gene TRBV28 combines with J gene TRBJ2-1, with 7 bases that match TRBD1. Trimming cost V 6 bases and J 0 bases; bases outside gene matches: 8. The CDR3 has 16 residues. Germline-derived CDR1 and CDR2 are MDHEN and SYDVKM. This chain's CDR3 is CASSRPTGYSYNEQFF. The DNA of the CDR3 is TGTGCCAGCAGCCGTCCGACAGGGTACTCCTACAATGAGCAGTTCTTC.

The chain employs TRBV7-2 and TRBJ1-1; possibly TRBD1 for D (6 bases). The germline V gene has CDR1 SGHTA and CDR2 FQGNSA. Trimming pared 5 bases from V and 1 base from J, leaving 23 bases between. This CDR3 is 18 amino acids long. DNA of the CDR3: TGTGCCAGCAGCATCCTATACAGGGCCGCAAAGTGGAACACTGAAGCTTTCTTT. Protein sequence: CASSILYRAAKWNTEAFF.

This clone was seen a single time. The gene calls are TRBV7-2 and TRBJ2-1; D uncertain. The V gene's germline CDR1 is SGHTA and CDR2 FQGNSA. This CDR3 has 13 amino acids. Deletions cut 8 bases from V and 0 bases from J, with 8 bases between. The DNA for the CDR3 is TGTGCCAGCGCCTGGGCCTCCTACAATGAGCAGTTCTTC. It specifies CASAWASYNEQFF.

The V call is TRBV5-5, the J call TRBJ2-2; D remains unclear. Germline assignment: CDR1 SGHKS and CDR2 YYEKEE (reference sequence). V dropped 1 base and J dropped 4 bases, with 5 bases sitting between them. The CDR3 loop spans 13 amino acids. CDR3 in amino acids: CASSLLATGELFF. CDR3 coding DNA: TGTGCCAGCAGCTTGTTGGCCACCGGGGAGCTGTTTTTT.

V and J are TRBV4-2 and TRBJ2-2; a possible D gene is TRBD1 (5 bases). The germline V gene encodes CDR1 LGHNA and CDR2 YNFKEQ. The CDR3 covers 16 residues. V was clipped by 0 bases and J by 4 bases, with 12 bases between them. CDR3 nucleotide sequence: TGTGCCAGCAGCCAAGATCGAGACAGAATCACCGGGGAGCTGTTTTTT. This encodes CASSQDRDRITGELFF.

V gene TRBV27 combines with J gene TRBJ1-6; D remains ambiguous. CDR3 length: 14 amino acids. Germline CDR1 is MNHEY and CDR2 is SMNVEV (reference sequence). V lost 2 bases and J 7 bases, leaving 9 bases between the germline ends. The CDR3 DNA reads TGTGCCAGCAGTTTACGGCGGATAAATTCACCCCTCCACTTT. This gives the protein CASSLRRINSPLHF.

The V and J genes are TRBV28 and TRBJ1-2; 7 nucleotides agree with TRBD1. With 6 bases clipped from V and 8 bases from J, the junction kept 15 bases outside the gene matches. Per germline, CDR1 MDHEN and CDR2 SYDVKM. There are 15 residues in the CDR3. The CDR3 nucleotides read TGTGCCAGCAGCCGCCCGACAGGGACTCCTTTGGGCTACACCTTC. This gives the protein CASSRPTGTPLGYTF.

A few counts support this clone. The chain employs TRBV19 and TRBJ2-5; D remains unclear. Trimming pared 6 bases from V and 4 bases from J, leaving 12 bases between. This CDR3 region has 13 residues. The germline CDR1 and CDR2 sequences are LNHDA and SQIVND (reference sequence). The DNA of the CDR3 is TGTGCCAGTAGCCCAAAACAGAGAGAGACCCAGTACTTC. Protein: CASSPKQRETQYF.

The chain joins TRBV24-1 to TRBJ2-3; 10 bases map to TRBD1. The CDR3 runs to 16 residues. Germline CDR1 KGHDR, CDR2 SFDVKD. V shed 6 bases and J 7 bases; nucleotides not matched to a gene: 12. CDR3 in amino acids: CATSHRDRGFGYTQYF. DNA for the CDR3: TGTGCCACCAGTCATCGGGACAGGGGATTTGGTTATACGCAGTATTTT.

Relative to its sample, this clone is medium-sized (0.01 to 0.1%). DNA of the CDR3: TGTGCCAGCAGTCCCGGGACAGGGGGCGACATTCAGTACTTC. As protein: CASSPGTGGDIQYF. This chain joins TRBV6-4 and TRBJ2-4; 12 nucleotides align to TRBD1. V lost 5 bases and J lost 8; bases outside the gene matches: 4. CDR3 length: 14 amino acids. Germline V lookup: CDR1 MRHNA, CDR2 SNTAGT.